Sequencing of this T cell receptor beta chain was carried out in a study of CD4 T cells in relation to SARS-CoV-2 and coronaviruses (dated by TCRdb to the early 2020s). With regard to the full study: The ViraFEST assay cultured PBMCs with antigen for under 13 days, then sequenced TCR beta CDR3s to find antigen-specific clonal expansions. The negative reference condition was either a culture with an HIV-1 Nef peptide pool or a culture with no peptide. Shared crossreactive spike epitopes were mapped to their HLA restriction using patient-derived lymphoblastoid cell lines. The study assessed, at the TCR clonotype level, memory CD4+ T cell crossreactivity between SARS-CoV-2 and common cold coronavirus spike proteins. The Adaptive Biotechnologies TCR-sequencing kit was used to sequence samples from three pre-COVID donors and the naive versus memory experiments, while other data came from Illumina-based sequencing. A different, Illumina-based TCR-beta assay was used to sequence expansion assays from other donors in the study.

Library creation used the immunoSEQ multiplex PCR assay. The paper's data handling went like this. During preprocessing, nonproductive sequences were discarded, as were any CDR3s that did not begin with C, did not end with F or W, or were shorter than 7 amino acids. Antigen-specific clonotypes were called with the MANAFEST web app, based on expansion relative to reference and other culture wells. To be counted as positive, a clone had to show significant expansion compared with the reference culture, at an FDR below 0.05, in 2 of 3 replicate wells. For a clone to be considered positive, significant expansion relative to all other tandem wells and an odds ratio above 5 were also required. Pairwise Levenshtein distance, computed with the stringdist R package after three terminal residues were trimmed from each end, was used as the measure of CDR3 homology. The table comes from immuneACCESS by way of TCRdb, which keeps in-frame sequences with V and J called. Part of the clones is missing from these tables; in studies checked, under half for an unresolved V gene and the rest for unknown reasons. That table supplies the V and J calls and clone size; D and trimming were determined from the DNA. In this sample the table shows 8,500 to 13,000 clones, more than 65% of which occur a single time. The ten largest clones take up around a quarter of the sample.

CD4+ T cells from unexposed donors were collected before the COVID-19 pandemic (2011-2018). Following 10 days of culture, the EasySep CD4+ T cell isolation kit was used to isolate CD4+ T cells. Unexposed donor CD4+ T cells were tested for reactivity to SARS-CoV-2 S and N and four common cold coronavirus spike pools, as cell number allowed. Each well received 2.2 million or so PBMCs, cultured in IMDM supplemented with 5% human AB serum and about 10 IU/ml IL-2. Half of the culture medium was replaced with fresh IL-2-containing medium on days 3 and 7. In general, every peptide culture condition was set up in three replicate wells. The leukapheresis product for the unexposed donors was obtained through commercial purchase. Ficoll-Paque PLUS gradient centrifugation was used to isolate PBMCs from leukapheresis product or whole blood. The PBMCs went either fresh into the expansion assay or into cryopreservation at -140 degrees C. The QIAamp Micro DNA Kit was used to extract genomic DNA from the CD4+ T cells.

General conclusions and limits of the study: No donor contributed both pre-pandemic and post-infection samples, which limited tracing the source of pre-existing responses. Crossreactivity analysis was centred on spike protein, so crossreactivity against other viral proteins was not assessed. Crossreactive clones showed significantly weaker SARS-CoV-2-driven expansion than monoreactive clones, consistent with antigenic imprinting. Small numbers of patients and of tested TCRs limited the study. Memory CD4+ clonotypes crossrecognizing SARS-CoV-2 and at least one common cold coronavirus spike were found in 60% to 75% of donors.

About this clone itself: This receptor's antigen is unknown. No much larger clonotype is one base removed from it; base qualities were not supplied.

This TCR was sampled from a human donor in good health. The sample was CD4+ T cells from PBMCs, cultured in vitro.

The CDR3 in this case is CASSGGLAAVYEQYF. The bases read TGTGCCAGCAGTGGGGGACTAGCGGCTGTCTACGAGCAGTACTTC. The V and J segments used are TRBV28 and TRBJ2-7; 11 bases in the middle match TRBD2. Here V drops 5 bases and J drops 3 bases, and the junction holds 6 bases not matched to any gene. The CDR3 runs 15 residues from the cysteine to the phenylalanine. The read is trimmed to its CDR3 DNA, 45 bases read in frame from base 1. The germline V gene gives CDR1 as MDHEN and CDR2 as SYDVKM.